This T cell receptor beta chain stems from a study of radiation and T cells in renal cell carcinoma. Described time point: blood 2 weeks post-SBRT. Sample treatment: 15 Gy SBRT to primary tumor, nephrectomy 4 weeks later. Germline V gives CDR1 SGDLS, CDR2 YYNGEE. With 7 bases removed from V and 0 bases from J, the gap between germline ends came to 16 bases. The CDR3 loop spans 15 amino acids. Using immunoSEQ multiplex PCR, the repertoire was profiled, and TCRdb retains in-frame clones only, with some absent. Among roughly 130,000 clones listed, 88% were seen once. Of note for this clone: The antigen remains undetermined.

Study outcomes and limitations: In blood, top tumor clones expanded by 2 weeks, shrinking by 4.

The source material was blood, sampled from a patient whose treatment included radiotherapy and nephrectomy. V and J are TRBV9 and TRBJ1-2; D call uncertain. The TCR comes from a woman between 65 and 79 years old with renal cell carcinoma. The CDR3 region is CASSRAEPSNYGYTF. The CDR3 region has the DNA TGTGCCAGCTCTCGAGCAGAGCCTTCTAACTATGGCTACACCTTC.